Below, one T cell receptor beta chain is given with its context. In this sample, this clone turned up a few times. No antigen is known for it. Base-call qualities are not available, and no considerably larger clone is one nucleotide away. These data come from a study of blood T cell repertoires in COVID-19 (dated by TCRdb to about 2020). About the investigation overall: Samples from collaborators originated in the United States, Italy and Spain and spanned both the acute and convalescent phases of COVID-19. The material from the prospective study consisted of cDNA or gDNA derived from T cells, B-cell-depleted T cells, or PBMCs. Deeply sampled blood TCRbeta repertoires from subjects exposed to, actively infected with, or recovered from COVID-19 were included in the dataset. A freely available public database, intended as a resource for researchers studying the immune response to SARS-CoV-2, is where the repertoires were released. The samples were drawn from the first 160 participants of the ongoing ImmuneRACE study and from 1,254 subjects provided by 6 global collaborators. Nearly every sample came with metadata listing a de-identified subject ID, COVID-19 status, age in years and sex. HLA class I and class II types, where available, came from metadata supplied by the sample provider rather than from assay-based typing. What the research found in general, with its limitations: The amount of clinical and demographic metadata varied by source and participant and was provided uncurated.

The CDR3 sequence holds 13 residues, the cysteine and phenylalanine included. This entry keeps only the CDR3 DNA: 39 bases, framed from base 1. The V end loses 4 bases and the J end loses 1 base, and a stretch of 8 bases separates them. The germline V gene (reference sequence) sets CDR1 to SGHNT and CDR2 to YYREEE. The immunoSEQ Assay, a bias-controlled multiplex PCR, was used to amplify TCRbeta CDR3 regions from genomic DNA. Per the authors' processing: Nucleated cell counts per sample were estimated from amplification of reference gene primers within the assay. Sequence reads were collapsed and filtered to measure the absolute abundance of every unique TCRbeta CDR3 rearrangement. For each sample, productive Simpson clonality was calculated by taking the square root of Simpson's diversity index across productive rearrangements. Entries here come from immuneACCESS through TCRdb and include only in-frame sequences with V and J called. Some clones fail to appear in such tables; in the studies checked, an unresolved V gene covers under half of the shortfall, and the cause of the remainder is unknown. Clone size and the V and J calls come from that table; the DNA yielded D and trimming. This sample lists just over 300,000 clones; roughly 89% were detected once. The ten most abundant clones make up about 2% of the sample.

One collaborating source in Seattle enrolled patients during active infection and followed them longitudinally through the course of disease. Each collaborating institution followed its own protocols to collect whole blood in K2EDTA tubes. Collaborator samples were shipped for TCRbeta analysis as frozen whole blood, isolated PBMCs, or DNA extracted from either sample type. The receptor comes from a woman aged 25 to 39 with COVID-19, enrolled during active disease. The sequence links TRBV5-4 to TRBJ1-1, with the D gene uncertain. Material for sequencing was peripheral blood. CDR3 region: CASSDTANTEAFF. The DNA reads TGTGCCAGCAGCGATACAGCGAACACTGAAGCTTTCTTT.